This T cell receptor beta chain was sequenced in a study of monozygotic twins with cystic fibrosis. Overall study context: Library input was three micrograms of fragmented DNA, with 15 PCR cycles.

Comments on this clone: Its specificity is unknown.

Profiled with immunoSEQ multiplex PCR; TCRdb holds only in-frame clones, not every one. Of around 30,000 clones in the sample, approximately 86% were seen once. Study observations and caveats: No link emerged between shared CDR3 counts and age, concordance or severity.

Germline V gene lookup returns CDR1 MNHEY and CDR2 SMNVEV (reference sequence). There are 12 residues in the CDR3. V dropped 10 bases and J dropped 6 bases, with 12 bases sitting between them. The receptor comes from a girl aged 2 to 10 with cystic fibrosis. The chain links TRBV27 to TRBJ1-4; the D gene is possibly TRBD1 (5 bases). The sample comprised blood. CDR3 region: CATGTLDEKLFF. CDR3 nucleotide sequence: TGTGCCACCGGGACGTTAGATGAAAAACTGTTTTTT.